This T cell receptor beta chain is drawn from a study of cytomegalovirus exposure and HLA in healthy donors. The germline CDR1 and CDR2 sequences are WNHNN and SYGVQD (reference sequence). This CDR3 comprises 14 residues. Losses at the gene ends were 7 bases for V and 5 bases for J; bases not matched to a gene: 9. With 60 Vbeta and 13 Jbeta primers, the PCR was carried out. Produced via immunoSEQ multiplex PCR; TCRdb's table is partial and in-frame only. The profile covers over 100,000 clones, with more than 65% appearing a single time and approximately 11% taken by the ten largest. V usage is TRBV10-1 and J usage is TRBJ2-5; 8 bases align to TRBD2. The sample taken for sequencing was PBMCs. The source is a man aged 40-49 years in good health and CMV-seropositive. The CDR3 DNA sequence: TGCGCCAGCACCCTTCGGGGGGGTTCGGAGACCCAGTACTTC. Amino acid sequence: CASTLRGGSETQYF.